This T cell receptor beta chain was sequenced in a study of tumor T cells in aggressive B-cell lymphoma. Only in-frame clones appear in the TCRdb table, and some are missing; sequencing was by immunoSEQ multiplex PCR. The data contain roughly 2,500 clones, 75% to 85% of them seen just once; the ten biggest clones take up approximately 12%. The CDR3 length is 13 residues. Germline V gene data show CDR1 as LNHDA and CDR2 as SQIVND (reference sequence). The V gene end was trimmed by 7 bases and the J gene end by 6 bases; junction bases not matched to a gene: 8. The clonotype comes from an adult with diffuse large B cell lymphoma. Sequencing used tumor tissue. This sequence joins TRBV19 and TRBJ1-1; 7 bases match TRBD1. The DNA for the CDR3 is TGTGCCAGTAATGAGGGGGCGCGGGCTGAAGCTTTCTTT. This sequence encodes CASNEGARAEAFF.